Listed below are T cell receptor beta chains from one sample, sequenced in a study of PD-L1 blockade in urothelial cancer. Sequenced by immunoSEQ multiplex PCR; TCRdb stores in-frame clones only, minus some. In the table there are 85,000 to 90,000 clones, approximately 90% of which are singletons. The input for sequencing was PBMCs, taken around atezolizumab (anti-PD-L1) treatment. These receptors all come from a man aged 60 to 75 with urothelial cancer. CDR3s include the opening cysteine and the closing phenylalanine or tryptophan. The order of the fields is clone size, V gene, D gene, J gene, CDR3 protein, CDR3 DNA. D genes are given only for firm matches. Size is omitted from some rows. Given values are once, few, many or a class for expanded clones.

clone_size: few; v_call: TRBV5-4; d_call: TRBD1; j_call: TRBJ1-1; cdr3_aa: CASSRQGARTEAFF; cdr3_nt: TGTGCCAGCAGTCGACAGGGGGCGCGTACTGAAGCTTTCTTT
clone_size: once; v_call: TRBV5-1; d_call: TRBD1; j_call: TRBJ1-2; cdr3_aa: CASSLATGVGYGYTF; cdr3_nt: TGCGCCAGCAGCTTGGCTACAGGGGTAGGCTATGGCTACACCTTC
clone_size: once; v_call: TRBV7-2; d_call: TRBD1; j_call: TRBJ2-7; cdr3_aa: CASRSGGTGLSYEQYF; cdr3_nt: TGTGCCAGCAGATCCGGCGGGACAGGGTTGTCCTACGAGCAGTACTTC
clone_size: -; v_call: TRBV28; d_call: -; j_call: TRBJ1-1; cdr3_aa: CASSLPGANTEAFF; cdr3_nt: TGTGCCAGCAGTTTACCAGGGGCGAACACTGAAGCTTTCTTT
clone_size: once; v_call: TRBV6-1; d_call: -; j_call: TRBJ2-2; cdr3_aa: CASTTQGFDGELFF; cdr3_nt: TGTGCCAGCACCACCCAGGGATTTGACGGGGAGCTGTTTTTT
clone_size: -; v_call: TRBV5-4; d_call: -; j_call: TRBJ2-2; cdr3_aa: CASSLAEPTGELFF; cdr3_nt: TGTGCCAGCAGCTTGGCCGAGCCAACCGGGGAGCTGTTTTTT
clone_size: -; v_call: TRBV10-3; d_call: -; j_call: TRBJ2-5; cdr3_aa: CAISESGQRQETQYF; cdr3_nt: TGTGCCATCAGTGAGTCAGGACAGCGCCAAGAGACCCAGTACTTC
clone_size: -; v_call: TRBV7-2; d_call: -; j_call: TRBJ2-1; cdr3_aa: CASSLGGQSGEQFF; cdr3_nt: TGTGCCAGCAGCTTGGGGGGGCAGTCCGGTGAGCAGTTCTTC
clone_size: -; v_call: TRBV18; d_call: TRBD2; j_call: TRBJ2-3; cdr3_aa: CASSTGLAGTDTQYF; cdr3_nt: TGTGCCAGCTCAACAGGACTAGCGGGCACAGATACGCAGTATTTT
clone_size: -; v_call: TRBV4-3; d_call: -; j_call: TRBJ1-4; cdr3_aa: CASSQDEQAGRNEKLFF; cdr3_nt: TGCGCCAGCAGCCAAGATGAGCAAGCAGGGAGGAATGAAAAACTGTTTTTT
clone_size: -; v_call: TRBV6-1; d_call: TRBD1; j_call: TRBJ1-2; cdr3_aa: CASSETTGDIGYTF; cdr3_nt: TGTGCCAGCAGTGAAACCACAGGGGATATCGGCTACACCTTC
clone_size: -; v_call: TRBV4-3; d_call: -; j_call: TRBJ2-7; cdr3_aa: CASSRGDGTGRIYEQYF; cdr3_nt: TGCGCCAGCAGCCGGGGCGACGGGACTGGGCGGATTTACGAGCAGTACTTC
clone_size: few; v_call: TRBV29-1; d_call: -; j_call: TRBJ2-1; cdr3_aa: CSVHELGKNNEQFF; cdr3_nt: TGCAGCGTTCATGAACTAGGAAAAAACAATGAGCAGTTCTTC
clone_size: once; v_call: TRBV7-8; d_call: TRBD2; j_call: TRBJ2-7; cdr3_aa: CASSLGGGRGSYEQYF; cdr3_nt: TGTGCCAGCAGCTTAGGAGGCGGGAGGGGATCCTACGAGCAGTACTTC
clone_size: -; v_call: TRBV27; d_call: -; j_call: TRBJ1-4; cdr3_aa: CASSFHRATNEKLFF; cdr3_nt: TGTGCCAGCAGTTTCCACAGGGCAACTAATGAAAAACTGTTTTTT
clone_size: once; v_call: TRBV28; d_call: -; j_call: TRBJ1-5; cdr3_aa: CASSIGIQPQHF; cdr3_nt: TGTGCCAGCTCCATCGGTATTCAGCCCCAGCATTTT
clone_size: -; v_call: TRBV5-1; d_call: -; j_call: TRBJ1-3; cdr3_aa: CASSLTLQDGSGNTIYF; cdr3_nt: TGCGCCAGCAGCTTGACCCTACAGGACGGCTCTGGAAACACCATATATTTT
clone_size: -; v_call: TRBV15; d_call: TRBD1; j_call: TRBJ1-5; cdr3_aa: CATSRVGTGDQPQHF; cdr3_nt: TGTGCCACCAGCAGAGTCGGGACAGGCGATCAGCCCCAGCATTTT
clone_size: -; v_call: TRBV28; d_call: TRBD1; j_call: TRBJ2-5; cdr3_aa: CASSRPQGDKYF; cdr3_nt: TGTGCCAGCAGTCGCCCTCAGGGGGATAAGTACTTC
clone_size: -; v_call: TRBV27; d_call: TRBD2; j_call: TRBJ2-7; cdr3_aa: CASRPTLAGGWNEQYF; cdr3_nt: TGTGCCAGTCGCCCAACGCTAGCGGGAGGGTGGAACGAGCAGTACTTC
clone_size: -; v_call: TRBV5-5; d_call: -; j_call: TRBJ2-7; cdr3_aa: CASSFLGDPYEQYF; cdr3_nt: TGTGCCAGCAGCTTCCTAGGCGATCCCTACGAGCAGTACTTC
clone_size: -; v_call: TRBV25-1; d_call: TRBD2; j_call: TRBJ2-3; cdr3_aa: CASSPPPSGGAVDTQYF; cdr3_nt: TGTGCCAGCAGTCCCCCCCCTAGCGGGGGGGCGGTAGATACGCAGTATTTT
clone_size: -; v_call: TRBV6-6; d_call: -; j_call: TRBJ1-5; cdr3_aa: CASSYDLGAGQPQHF; cdr3_nt: TGTGCCAGCAGTTACGATTTAGGGGCTGGCCAGCCCCAGCATTTT
clone_size: -; v_call: TRBV28; d_call: -; j_call: TRBJ2-7; cdr3_aa: CASTTSGSYEQYF; cdr3_nt: TGTGCCAGCACCACCTCGGGGAGCTACGAGCAGTACTTC
clone_size: once; v_call: TRBV29-1; d_call: TRBD1; j_call: TRBJ2-1; cdr3_aa: CSADRNNEQFF; cdr3_nt: TGCAGCGCGGACAGGAACAATGAGCAGTTCTTC
clone_size: -; v_call: TRBV5-4; d_call: TRBD1; j_call: TRBJ1-2; cdr3_aa: CASSRDRGTDYGYTF; cdr3_nt: TGTGCCAGCAGCAGGGACAGGGGGACGGACTATGGCTACACCTTC
clone_size: once; v_call: TRBV7-9; d_call: -; j_call: TRBJ2-5; cdr3_aa: CASSLSVGSGETQYF; cdr3_nt: TGTGCCAGCAGCTTAAGCGTTGGGAGTGGGGAGACCCAGTACTTC
clone_size: -; v_call: TRBV5-6; d_call: -; j_call: TRBJ2-3; cdr3_aa: CASSLVLGLTGPDTQYF; cdr3_nt: TGTGCCAGCAGCTTGGTGCTGGGACTCACGGGGCCAGATACGCAGTATTTT
clone_size: -; v_call: TRBV7-3; d_call: -; j_call: TRBJ2-3; cdr3_aa: CASSANGHTDTQYF; cdr3_nt: TGTGCCAGCAGCGCAAACGGACATACAGATACGCAGTATTTT
clone_size: once; v_call: TRBV18; d_call: -; j_call: TRBJ2-3; cdr3_aa: CASSPPSLPDTQYF; cdr3_nt: TGTGCCAGCTCACCTCCTAGTTTGCCAGATACGCAGTATTTT
clone_size: -; v_call: TRBV6-5; d_call: TRBD1; j_call: TRBJ1-2; cdr3_aa: CASTPLPDRAGYTF; cdr3_nt: TGTGCCAGCACCCCACTTCCGGACAGGGCGGGCTACACCTTC
clone_size: -; v_call: TRBV28; d_call: -; j_call: TRBJ1-1; cdr3_aa: CASSPPRTATEAFF; cdr3_nt: TGTGCCAGCAGTCCCCCCAGGACAGCCACTGAAGCTTTCTTT
clone_size: -; v_call: TRBV5-1; d_call: TRBD2; j_call: TRBJ2-7; cdr3_aa: CASSLRLAGVNGEQYF; cdr3_nt: TGCGCCAGCAGCTTGAGGCTAGCGGGAGTGAACGGCGAGCAGTACTTC
clone_size: -; v_call: TRBV19; d_call: TRBD2; j_call: TRBJ2-4; cdr3_aa: CASSIKVIAGVAKNIQYF; cdr3_nt: TGTGCCAGTAGTATAAAGGTTATAGCGGGGGTAGCCAAAAACATTCAGTACTTC
clone_size: -; v_call: TRBV6-5; d_call: -; j_call: TRBJ2-2; cdr3_aa: CASSYSPTNTGELFF; cdr3_nt: TGTGCCAGCAGTTACTCGCCCACTAACACCGGGGAGCTGTTTTTT
clone_size: -; v_call: TRBV2; d_call: -; j_call: TRBJ2-4; cdr3_aa: CASGLGGGIQYF; cdr3_nt: TGTGCCAGCGGCCTGGGAGGAGGCATTCAGTACTTC
clone_size: -; v_call: TRBV5-1; d_call: -; j_call: TRBJ2-3; cdr3_aa: CASTIQVHGDTQYF; cdr3_nt: TGCGCCAGCACCATACAGGTTCATGGAGATACGCAGTATTTT
clone_size: -; v_call: TRBV18; d_call: -; j_call: TRBJ1-4; cdr3_aa: CASSPGPSNEKLFF; cdr3_nt: TGTGCCAGCTCACCTGGGCCGAGTAATGAAAAACTGTTTTTT
clone_size: -; v_call: TRBV19; d_call: TRBD2; j_call: TRBJ2-2; cdr3_aa: CASSMVSGTGELFF; cdr3_nt: TGTGCCAGTAGTATGGTTAGCGGGACCGGGGAGCTGTTTTTT
clone_size: -; v_call: TRBV5-4; d_call: -; j_call: TRBJ1-2; cdr3_aa: CASSPQNRASGYGYTF; cdr3_nt: TGTGCCAGCAGCCCCCAGAACAGGGCTAGCGGCTATGGCTACACCTTC
clone_size: few; v_call: TRBV5-1; d_call: -; j_call: TRBJ2-2; cdr3_aa: CASSLAGVGELFF; cdr3_nt: TGCGCCAGCAGCTTGGCAGGGGTCGGGGAGCTGTTTTTT
clone_size: -; v_call: TRBV2; d_call: -; j_call: TRBJ1-3; cdr3_aa: CASTRLGGAGNTIYF; cdr3_nt: TGTGCCAGCACCAGATTGGGGGGGGCTGGAAACACCATATATTTT
clone_size: once; v_call: TRBV5-4; d_call: TRBD1; j_call: TRBJ2-7; cdr3_aa: CASSARTGLEQYF; cdr3_nt: TGTGCCAGCAGCGCCCGGACAGGGCTCGAGCAGTACTTC
clone_size: -; v_call: TRBV6-1; d_call: TRBD1; j_call: TRBJ2-7; cdr3_aa: CASRGDRGDYEQYF; cdr3_nt: TGTGCCAGCAGAGGAGACAGGGGTGATTACGAGCAGTACTTC
clone_size: -; v_call: TRBV30; d_call: -; j_call: TRBJ1-2; cdr3_aa: CAWSVSPNGYTF; cdr3_nt: TGTGCCTGGAGTGTGTCACCTAATGGCTACACCTTC